This TCR beta chain came from a study of beta chain features in type 1 diabetes. Regarding the study as a whole: When Type 1 diabetes patients were examined, their TCRB CDR3s proved moderately but significantly shorter in all four CD4+ subsets.

cDNA synthesis used the whole RNA isolate, giving expressed TCRB sequences. The protocol was immunoSEQ multiplex PCR, while the TCRdb copy is restricted to in-frame clones and leaves out a portion. Of 100,000 to 150,000 clones listed, 9% are singletons. This clone has more than one count but fewer than ten. Its antigen remains unknown. The CDR3 runs 15 residues. CDR1 SGHDN and CDR2 FVKESK come from the germline V gene. The germline V and J ends were trimmed by 6 bases and 0 bases, with 12 bases remaining between them. V is TRBV14 and J is TRBJ1-5; D not resolved. This TCR was recovered from a man aged 30 to 45 with type 1 diabetes. Sequenced sample: central memory CD4+ T cells from blood. The CDR3 nucleotides read TGTGCCAGCAGGCCACAGAGGGATAGCAATCAGCCCCAGCATTTT. Translation: CASRPQRDSNQPQHF.